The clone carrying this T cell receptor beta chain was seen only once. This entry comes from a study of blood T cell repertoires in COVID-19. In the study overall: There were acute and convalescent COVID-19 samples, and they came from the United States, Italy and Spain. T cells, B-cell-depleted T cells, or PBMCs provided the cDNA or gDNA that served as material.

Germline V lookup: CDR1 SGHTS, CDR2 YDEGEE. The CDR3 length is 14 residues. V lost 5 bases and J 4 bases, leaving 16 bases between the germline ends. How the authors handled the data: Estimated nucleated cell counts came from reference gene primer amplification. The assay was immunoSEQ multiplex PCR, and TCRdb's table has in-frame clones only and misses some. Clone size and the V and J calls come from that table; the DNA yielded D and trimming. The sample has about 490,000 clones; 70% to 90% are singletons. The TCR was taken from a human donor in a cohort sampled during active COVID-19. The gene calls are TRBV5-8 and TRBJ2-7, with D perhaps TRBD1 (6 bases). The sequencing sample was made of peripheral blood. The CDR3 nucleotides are TGTGCCAGCAGTAAACAGGGTATCTTTTACGAGCAGTACTTC. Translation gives CASSKQGIFYEQYF.